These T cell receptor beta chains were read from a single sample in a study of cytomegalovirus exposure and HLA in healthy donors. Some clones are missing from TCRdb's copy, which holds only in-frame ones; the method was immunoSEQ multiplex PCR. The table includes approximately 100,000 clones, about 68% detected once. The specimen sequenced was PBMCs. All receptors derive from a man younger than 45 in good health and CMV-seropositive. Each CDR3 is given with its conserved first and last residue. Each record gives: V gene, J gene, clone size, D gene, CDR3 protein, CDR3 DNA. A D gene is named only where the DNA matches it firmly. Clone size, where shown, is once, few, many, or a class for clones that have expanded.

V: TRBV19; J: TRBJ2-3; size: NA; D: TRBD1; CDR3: CASSSAGTGLRTQYF; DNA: TGTGCCAGTAGTTCCGCCGGGACAGGGCTAAGAACGCAGTATTTT
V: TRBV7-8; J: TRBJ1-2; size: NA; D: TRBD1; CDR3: CASSMGTGLAGGYTF; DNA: TGTGCCAGCAGCATGGGGACAGGGCTTGCGGGTGGCTACACCTTC
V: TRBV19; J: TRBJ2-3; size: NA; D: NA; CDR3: CASSIASDTQYF; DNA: TGTGCCAGTAGTATAGCGTCGGATACGCAGTATTTT
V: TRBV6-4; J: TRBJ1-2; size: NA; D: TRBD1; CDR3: CASSDRQRQGYGYTF; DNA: TGTGCCAGCAGTGACCGTCAAAGACAGGGATATGGCTACACCTTC
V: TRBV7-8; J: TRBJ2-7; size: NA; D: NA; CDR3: CASSLVSYEQYF; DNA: TGTGCCAGCAGCTTAGTATCCTACGAGCAGTACTTC
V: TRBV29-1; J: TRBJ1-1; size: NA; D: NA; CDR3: CSAGTIMNTEAFF; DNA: TGCAGCGCAGGGACAATCATGAACACTGAAGCTTTCTTT
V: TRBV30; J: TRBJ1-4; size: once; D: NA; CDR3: CAWSVSGVPNEKLFF; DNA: TGTGCCTGGAGTGTGTCAGGGGTCCCTAATGAAAAACTGTTTTTT
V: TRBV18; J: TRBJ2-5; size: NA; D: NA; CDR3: CASSEGYQETQYF; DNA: TGTGCCAGCTCAGAGGGTTACCAAGAGACCCAGTACTTC
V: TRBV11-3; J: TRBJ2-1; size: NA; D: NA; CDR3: CASSRRQGGGYNEQFF; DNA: TGTGCCAGCAGCCGCCGCCAGGGGGGAGGCTACAATGAGCAGTTCTTC
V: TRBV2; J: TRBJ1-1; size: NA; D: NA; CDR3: CASRSEINTEAFF; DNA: TGTGCCAGTCGGTCGGAGATTAACACTGAAGCTTTCTTT
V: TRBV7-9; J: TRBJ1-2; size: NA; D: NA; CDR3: CASSFSRDGYTF; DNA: TGTGCCAGCAGCTTTTCCAGGGATGGCTACACCTTC
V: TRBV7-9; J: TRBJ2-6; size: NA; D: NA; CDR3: CASSLDKGKMGSGANVLTF; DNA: TGTGCCAGCAGCTTAGACAAGGGGAAAATGGGCTCTGGGGCCAACGTCCTGACTTTC
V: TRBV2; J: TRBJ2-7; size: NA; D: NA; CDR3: CASSEYGYEQYF; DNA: TGTGCCAGCAGTGAGTACGGGTACGAGCAGTACTTC
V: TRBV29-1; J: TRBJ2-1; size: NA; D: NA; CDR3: CSVEGGSSYNEQFF; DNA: TGCAGCGTTGAGGGGGGAAGCTCCTACAATGAGCAGTTCTTC
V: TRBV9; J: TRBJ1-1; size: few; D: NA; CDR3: CASSVNPGSTEAFF; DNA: TGTGCCAGCAGCGTAAATCCAGGCTCCACTGAAGCTTTCTTT
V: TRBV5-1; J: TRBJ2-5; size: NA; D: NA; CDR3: CASSLGDTAGETQYF; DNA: TGCGCCAGCAGCTTGGGAGACACGGCGGGGGAGACCCAGTACTTC
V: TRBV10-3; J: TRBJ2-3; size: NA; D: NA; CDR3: CAIGQNAAESTDTQYF; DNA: TGTGCCATCGGTCAGAACGCGGCAGAAAGCACAGATACGCAGTATTTT
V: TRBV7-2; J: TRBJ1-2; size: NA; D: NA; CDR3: CASSRLAVGAGGGYTF; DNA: TGTGCCAGCAGCCGACTCGCGGTAGGAGCCGGTGGTGGCTACACCTTC
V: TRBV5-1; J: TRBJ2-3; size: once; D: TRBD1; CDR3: CASSADRASTDTQYF; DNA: TGCGCCAGCAGCGCGGACAGGGCTAGCACAGATACGCAGTATTTT
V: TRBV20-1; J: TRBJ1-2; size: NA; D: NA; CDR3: CSATANYGYTF; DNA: TGCAGTGCTACGGCTAACTATGGCTACACCTTC
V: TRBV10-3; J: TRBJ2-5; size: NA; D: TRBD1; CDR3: CATDRGGDQETQYF; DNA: TGTGCCACCGACAGGGGCGGAGATCAAGAGACCCAGTACTTC
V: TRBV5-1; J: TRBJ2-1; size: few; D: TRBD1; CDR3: CASSLTTQGSEQFF; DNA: TGCGCCAGCAGCTTGACAACACAGGGGTCTGAGCAGTTCTTC
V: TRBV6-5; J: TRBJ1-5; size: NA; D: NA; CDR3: CASRAQQQPQHF; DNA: TGTGCCAGCAGAGCACAGCAACAGCCCCAGCATTTT
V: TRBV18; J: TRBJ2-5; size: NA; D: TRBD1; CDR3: CASSVTGEETQYF; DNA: TGTGCCAGCTCAGTTACAGGGGAAGAGACCCAGTACTTC
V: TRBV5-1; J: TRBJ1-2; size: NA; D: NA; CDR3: CASSLVRAGRWNGYTF; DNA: TGCGCCAGCAGCTTGGTGCGGGCAGGGAGGTGGAATGGCTACACCTTC
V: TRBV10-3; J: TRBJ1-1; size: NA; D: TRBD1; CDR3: CAISEDRDTEAFF; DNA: TGTGCCATCTCAGAGGACAGGGACACTGAAGCTTTCTTT
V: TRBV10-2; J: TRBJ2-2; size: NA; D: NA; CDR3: CASSEGVGDTGELFF; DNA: TGCGCCAGCAGTGAGGGTGTAGGGGACACCGGGGAGCTGTTTTTT
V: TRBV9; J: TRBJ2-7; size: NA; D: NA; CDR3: CASSSGGLATFYEQYF; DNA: TGTGCCAGCAGTTCCGGAGGGCTAGCGACCTTCTACGAGCAGTACTTC
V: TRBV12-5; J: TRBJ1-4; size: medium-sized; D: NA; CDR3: CASGLVGRGKLFF; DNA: TGTGCTAGTGGTTTGGTAGGCAGGGGAAAACTGTTTTTT
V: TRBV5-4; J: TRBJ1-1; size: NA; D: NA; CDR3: CASSRWEVLGGTEAFF; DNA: TGTGCCAGCAGCCGATGGGAGGTTCTGGGGGGGACTGAAGCTTTCTTT
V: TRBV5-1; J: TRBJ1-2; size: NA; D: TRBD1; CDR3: CASRWGQEDGYTF; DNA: TGCGCCAGCAGGTGGGGACAGGAAGATGGCTACACCTTC
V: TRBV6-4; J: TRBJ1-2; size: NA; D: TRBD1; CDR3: CASSDSGQGGYTF; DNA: TGTGCCAGCAGTGACTCGGGACAGGGTGGCTACACCTTC
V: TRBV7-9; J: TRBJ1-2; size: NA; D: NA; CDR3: CASSPPGGAGYTF; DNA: TGTGCCAGCAGCCCCCCCGGCGGGGCCGGCTACACCTTC
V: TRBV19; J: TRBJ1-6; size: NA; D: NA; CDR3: CASTLGNYNSPLHF; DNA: TGTGCCAGTACCCTCGGTAACTATAATTCACCCCTCCACTTT
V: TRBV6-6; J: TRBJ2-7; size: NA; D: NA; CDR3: CASSTGIYEQYF; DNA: TGTGCCAGCAGCACAGGGATCTACGAGCAGTACTTC
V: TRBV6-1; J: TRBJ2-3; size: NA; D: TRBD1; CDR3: CASSNRGGTDTQYF; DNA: TGTGCCAGCAGTAACAGGGGTGGGACAGATACGCAGTATTTT
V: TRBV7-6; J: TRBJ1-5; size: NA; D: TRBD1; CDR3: CASSEQGYSNQPQHF; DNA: TGTGCCAGCTCCGAACAGGGGTATAGCAATCAGCCCCAGCATTTT
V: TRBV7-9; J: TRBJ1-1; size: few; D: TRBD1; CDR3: CASSLGQGWTEAFF; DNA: TGTGCCAGCAGCTTAGGACAGGGATGGACTGAAGCTTTCTTT
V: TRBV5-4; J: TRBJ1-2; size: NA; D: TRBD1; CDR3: CASSEPFRGQRNYGYTF; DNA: TGTGCCAGCAGCGAACCCTTTAGGGGGCAGAGGAACTATGGCTACACCTTC
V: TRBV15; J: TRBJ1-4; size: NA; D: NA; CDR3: CATSRDVGGLVGKLFF; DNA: TGTGCCACCAGCAGAGATGTGGGGGGGCTAGTTGGAAAACTGTTTTTT
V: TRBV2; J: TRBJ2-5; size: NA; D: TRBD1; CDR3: CASSPLTGGETQYF; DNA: TGTGCCAGCAGTCCCTTGACAGGGGGCGAGACCCAGTACTTC
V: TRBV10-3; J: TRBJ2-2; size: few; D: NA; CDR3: CAISPFEQGGELFF; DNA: TGTGCCATCAGCCCATTTGAGCAGGGCGGGGAGCTGTTTTTT
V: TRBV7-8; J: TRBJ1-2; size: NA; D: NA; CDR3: CASSLGSGADYGYTF; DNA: TGTGCCAGCAGCTTAGGGTCAGGGGCGGACTATGGCTACACCTTC